This T cell receptor (beta chain) was sequenced in a study of T cells after yellow fever vaccination. The germline CDR1 and CDR2 sequences are MGHRA and YSYEKL. Trimming stripped 0 bases from V and 5 bases from J, with 9 bases between. The CDR3 sequence is 14 residues long. A 5'RACE template-switching step, the method used to make TCR cDNA, added a universal primer site and UMIs. TCRdb itself ran the 5' RACE reads through MiXCR, one entry per CDR3 protein. The sample lists about 330,000 distinct CDR3 sequences; roughly 4.3% were seen once. This clonotype was observed a few times. This TCR derives from a young man who received the YFV17D yellow fever vaccine. This material consisted of PBMCs, taken 5 days after the yellow fever booster vaccination. This chain uses TRBV4-1 with TRBJ2-3; possible D gene TRBD2, 5 bases. The CDR3 sequence is CASSQEARGDTQYF. The CDR3 nucleotides are TGCGCCAGCAGCCAAGAAGCTCGGGGAGATACGCAGTATTTT.